This TCR beta chain was recorded in a study of cytomegalovirus exposure and HLA in healthy donors. Study context: Of about 390 genotyped donors, roughly 81% grouped in the Caucasian-associated ancestry cluster.

Broader study findings: Based on reports, TCR beta sequences accurately predicted HLA-A and HLA-B alleles for most subjects. In all likelihood, a cluster of highly shared sequence variants was a sequencing artifact. Researchers reported that a few CMV-associated chains were confirmed in vitro as CMV antigen-specific.

Concerning this clone: Antigen: not known.

PCR primers comprised 60 Vbeta and 13 Jbeta primers. The repertoire was sequenced with immunoSEQ multiplex PCR; TCRdb's copy has only in-frame clones and lacks some. This table holds 150,000 to 200,000 clones, 65% to 85% found once. This CDR3 has 16 amino acids. CDR1 is LGHNA, CDR2 YNFKEQ, per germline. V trimming: 1 base; J trimming: 5 bases; junction bases outside the gene matches: 5. V is TRBV4-2 and J is TRBJ2-3; 11 bases map to TRBD2. The sequenced sample was PBMCs. This sequence was found in a woman younger than 45 in good health and CMV-seropositive. DNA of the CDR3: TGTGCCAGCAGCCAAGGTAGCGGGGGGGCCATAGATACGCAGTATTTT. It encodes CASSQGSGGAIDTQYF.